This record looks at one TCR beta chain sequence and its context. What it recognizes is unknown. Through Arm-PCR of CDR3 regions and iRepertoire HTBI primers, TCR beta libraries were built. TCRdb recomputed calls from the multiplex PCR reads with MiXCR, one row per CDR3 protein. The sample records around 450,000 distinct CDR3 sequences, roughly a fifth being singletons. These data come from a study of regulatory T cells in long-lasting Graves disease. Study context: Over 5 years of antithyroid drugs with positive TSH receptor antibodies was taken to mean persistent Graves' disease.

Study results and caveats: Patients with persistent disease showed a bias toward TRBV28, TRBJ1-2 and TRBJ2-5. The small sample size may have reduced accuracy.

The time point was: persistent/refractory GD, antithyroid drugs over 5 years with positive TRAb. Following extraction of RNA from PBMCs, that RNA was used to make the TCR library. Doctors identified Graves' disease using the American Thyroid Association guidelines. This CDR3 has 14 residues. Germline V gives CDR1 DFQATT, CDR2 SNEGSKA (reference sequence). The ends were cut back, 2 bases at V and 4 bases at J, with 9 bases in the middle. The chain has TRBV20-1 and TRBJ2-6; no clear D. Source: peripheral blood mononuclear cells (PBMCs), taken when the disease was refractory, from a patient treated with antithyroid drugs. The TCR sequence derives from a female donor with Graves disease. CDR3 region: CSARRAGGANVLTF. CDR3 bases: TGCAGTGCTAGAAGGGCAGGAGGGGCCAACGTCCTGACTTTC.